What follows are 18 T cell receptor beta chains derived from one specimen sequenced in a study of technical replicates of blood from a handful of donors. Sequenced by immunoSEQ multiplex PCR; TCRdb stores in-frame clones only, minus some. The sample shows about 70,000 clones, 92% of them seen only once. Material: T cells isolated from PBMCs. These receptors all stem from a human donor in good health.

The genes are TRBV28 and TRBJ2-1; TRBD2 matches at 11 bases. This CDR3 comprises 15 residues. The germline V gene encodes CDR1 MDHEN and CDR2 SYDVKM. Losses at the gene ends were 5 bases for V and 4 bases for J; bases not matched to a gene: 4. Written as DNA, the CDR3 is TGTGCCAGCAGTCCGGGGACTAGCGGATACAATGAGCAGTTCTTC. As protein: CASSPGTSGYNEQFF.

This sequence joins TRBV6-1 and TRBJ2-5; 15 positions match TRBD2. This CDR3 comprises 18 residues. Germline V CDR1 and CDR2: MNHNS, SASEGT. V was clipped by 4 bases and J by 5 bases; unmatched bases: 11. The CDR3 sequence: CASSGRRTSGRAWETQYF. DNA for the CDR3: TGTGCCAGCAGTGGAAGAAGGACTAGCGGGAGGGCCTGGGAGACCCAGTACTTC.

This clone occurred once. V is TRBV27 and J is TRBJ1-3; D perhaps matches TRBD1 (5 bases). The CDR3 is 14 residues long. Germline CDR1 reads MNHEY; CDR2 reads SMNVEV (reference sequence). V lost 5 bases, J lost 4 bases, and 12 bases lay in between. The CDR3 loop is CASSTPGKGNTIYF. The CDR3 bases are TGTGCCAGCAGTACCCCAGGGAAGGGAAACACCATATATTTT.

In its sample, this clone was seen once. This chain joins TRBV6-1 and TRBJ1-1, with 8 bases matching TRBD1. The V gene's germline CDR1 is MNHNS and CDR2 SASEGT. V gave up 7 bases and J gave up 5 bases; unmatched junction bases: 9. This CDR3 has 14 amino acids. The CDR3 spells CASTLQGDGTEAFF. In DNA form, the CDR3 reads TGTGCCAGCACCTTACAGGGGGATGGGACTGAAGCTTTCTTT.

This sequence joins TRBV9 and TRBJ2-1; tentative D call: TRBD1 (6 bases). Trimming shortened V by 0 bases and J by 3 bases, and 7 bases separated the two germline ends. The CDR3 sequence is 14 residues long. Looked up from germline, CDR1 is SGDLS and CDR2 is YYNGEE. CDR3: CASSVGRGYNEQFF. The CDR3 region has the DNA TGTGCCAGCAGCGTAGGCAGGGGCTACAATGAGCAGTTCTTC.

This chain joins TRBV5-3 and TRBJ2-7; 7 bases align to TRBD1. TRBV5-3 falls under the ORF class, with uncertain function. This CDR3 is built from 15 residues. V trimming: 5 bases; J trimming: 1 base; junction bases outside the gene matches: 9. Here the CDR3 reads CARRGTGQASYEQYF. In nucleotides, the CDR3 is TGTGCCAGAAGAGGGACCGGACAGGCGTCCTACGAGCAGTACTTC.

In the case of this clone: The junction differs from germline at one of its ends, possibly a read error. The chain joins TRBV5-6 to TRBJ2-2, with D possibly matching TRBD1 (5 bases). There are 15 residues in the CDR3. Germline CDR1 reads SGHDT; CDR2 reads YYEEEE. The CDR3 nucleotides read TGTGCCAGCACCTTGGGGCCCAGGCTGACCGGGGAGCTGTTTTTT. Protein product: CASTLGPRLTGELFF.

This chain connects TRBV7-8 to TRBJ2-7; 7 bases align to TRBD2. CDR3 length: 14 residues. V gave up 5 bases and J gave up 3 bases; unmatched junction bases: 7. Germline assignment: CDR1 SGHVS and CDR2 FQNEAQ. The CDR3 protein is CASSPTAGYYEQYF. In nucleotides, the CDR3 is TGTGCCAGCAGCCCCACAGCGGGGTACTACGAGCAGTACTTC.

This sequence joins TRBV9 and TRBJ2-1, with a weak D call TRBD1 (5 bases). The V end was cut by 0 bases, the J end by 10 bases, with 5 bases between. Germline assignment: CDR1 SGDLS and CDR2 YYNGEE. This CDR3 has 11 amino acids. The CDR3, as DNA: TGTGCCAGCAGCGTAGGGACAGAGCAGTTCTTC. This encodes CASSVGTEQFF. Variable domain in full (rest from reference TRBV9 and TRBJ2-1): DSGVTQTPKHLITATGQRVTLRCSPRSGDLSVYWYQQSLDQGLQFLIQYYNGEERAKGNILERFSAQQFPDLHSELNLSSLELGDSALYFCASSVGTEQFFGPGTRLTVL.

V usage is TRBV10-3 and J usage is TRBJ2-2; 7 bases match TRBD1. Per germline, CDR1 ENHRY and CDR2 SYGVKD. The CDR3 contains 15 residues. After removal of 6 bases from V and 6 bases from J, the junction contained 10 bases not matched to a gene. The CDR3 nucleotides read TGTGCCATCAGGGGCCTGGACAGGTCATCCGGGGAGCTGTTTTTT. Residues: CAIRGLDRSSGELFF.

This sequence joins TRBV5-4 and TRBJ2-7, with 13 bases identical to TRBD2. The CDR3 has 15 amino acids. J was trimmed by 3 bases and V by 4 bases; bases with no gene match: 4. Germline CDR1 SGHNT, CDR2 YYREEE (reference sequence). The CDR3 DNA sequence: TGTGCCAGCAGCCCTACTAGCGGGAGGGTCTACGAGCAGTACTTC. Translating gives CASSPTSGRVYEQYF.

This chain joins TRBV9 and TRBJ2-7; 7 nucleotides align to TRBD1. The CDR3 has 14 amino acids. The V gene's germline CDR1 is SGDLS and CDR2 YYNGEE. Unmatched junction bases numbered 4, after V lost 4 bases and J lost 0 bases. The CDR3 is CASSPGQISYEQYF. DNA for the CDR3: TGTGCCAGCAGCCCGGGACAGATCTCCTACGAGCAGTACTTC.

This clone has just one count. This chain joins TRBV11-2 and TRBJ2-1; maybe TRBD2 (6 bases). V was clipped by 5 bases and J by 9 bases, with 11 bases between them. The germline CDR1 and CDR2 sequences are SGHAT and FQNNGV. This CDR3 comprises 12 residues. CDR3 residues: CASSPLASEQFF. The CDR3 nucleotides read TGTGCCAGCAGCCCCCTAGCGAGTGAGCAGTTCTTC.

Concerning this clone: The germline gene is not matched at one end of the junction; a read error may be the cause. CDR3 nucleotide sequence: TGTGCCAGCCGTGAAGGAACCCAGTCCTACGAGCAGTACTTC. Its protein is CASREGTQSYEQYF. The chain uses TRBV6-1 and TRBJ2-7; D is undetermined. The CDR3 spans 14 residues. Germline CDR1 reads MNHNS; CDR2 reads SASEGT.

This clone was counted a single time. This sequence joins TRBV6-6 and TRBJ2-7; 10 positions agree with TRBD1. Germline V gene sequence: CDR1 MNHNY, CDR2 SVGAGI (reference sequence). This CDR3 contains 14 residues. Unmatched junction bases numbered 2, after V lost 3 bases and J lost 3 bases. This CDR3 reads CASSYGDRGYEQYF. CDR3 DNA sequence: TGTGCCAGCAGTTATGGGGACAGGGGCTACGAGCAGTACTTC.

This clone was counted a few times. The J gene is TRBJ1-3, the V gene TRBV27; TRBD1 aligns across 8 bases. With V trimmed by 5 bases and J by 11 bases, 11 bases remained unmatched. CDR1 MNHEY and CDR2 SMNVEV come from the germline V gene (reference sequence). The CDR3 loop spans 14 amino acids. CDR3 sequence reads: CASSLPRTGWSIYF. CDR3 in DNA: TGTGCCAGCAGTCTCCCCCGGACAGGGTGGTCCATATATTTT.

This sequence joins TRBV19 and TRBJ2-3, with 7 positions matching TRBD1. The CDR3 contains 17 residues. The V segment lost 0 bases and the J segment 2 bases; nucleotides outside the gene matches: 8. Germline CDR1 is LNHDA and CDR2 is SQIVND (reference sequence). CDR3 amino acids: CASSIDRYRGHTDTQYF. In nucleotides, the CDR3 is TGTGCCAGTAGTATAGATCGGTACAGGGGTCACACAGATACGCAGTATTTT. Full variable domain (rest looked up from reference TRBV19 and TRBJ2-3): DGGITQSPKYLFRKEGQNVTLSCEQNLNHDAMYWYRQDPGQGLRLIYYSQIVNDFQKGDIAEGYSVSREKKESFPLTVTSAQKNPTAFYLCASSIDRYRGHTDTQYFGPGTRLTVL.

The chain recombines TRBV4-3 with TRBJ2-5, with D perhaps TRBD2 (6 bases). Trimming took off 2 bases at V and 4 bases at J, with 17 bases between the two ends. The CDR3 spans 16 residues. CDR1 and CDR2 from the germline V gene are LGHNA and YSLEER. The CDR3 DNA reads TGCGCCAGCAGCCAACCCCGAGTCGGGGGAAGAGAGACCCAGTACTTC. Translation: CASSQPRVGGRETQYF.